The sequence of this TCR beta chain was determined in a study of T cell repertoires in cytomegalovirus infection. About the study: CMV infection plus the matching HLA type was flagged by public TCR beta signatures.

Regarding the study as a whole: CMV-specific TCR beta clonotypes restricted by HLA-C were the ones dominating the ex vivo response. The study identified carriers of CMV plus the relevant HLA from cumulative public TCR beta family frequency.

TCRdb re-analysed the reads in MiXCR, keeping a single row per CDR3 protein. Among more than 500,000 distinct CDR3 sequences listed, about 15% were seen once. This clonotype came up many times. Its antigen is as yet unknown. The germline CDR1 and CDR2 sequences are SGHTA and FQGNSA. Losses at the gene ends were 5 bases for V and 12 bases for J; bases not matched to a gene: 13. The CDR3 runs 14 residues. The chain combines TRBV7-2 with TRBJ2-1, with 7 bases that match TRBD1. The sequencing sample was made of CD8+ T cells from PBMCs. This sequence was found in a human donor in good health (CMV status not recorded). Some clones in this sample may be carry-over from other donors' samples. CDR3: CASSDRYRGPGQFF. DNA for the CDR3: TGTGCCAGCAGCGATCGATACAGGGGCCCAGGGCAGTTCTTC.